A selection of T cell receptor beta chains follows, all from one sample in a study of breast tumors, draining lymph nodes, adjacent tissues. TCRdb recomputed calls from the multiplex PCR reads with MiXCR, one row per CDR3 protein. The profile shows approximately 130,000 distinct CDR3 sequences, approximately 21% of them singletons. Specimen: axillary lymph node tissue. The source is a female donor with breast cancer. Some clones in this sample may be carry-over from other donors' samples. Both conserved end residues are part of each CDR3. D genes are given only for firm matches. Clone size is not always given. Where it is, it says once, few, many or a class for expanded clones.

V	J	D	size	CDR3	DNA
TRBV11-3	TRBJ2-1	.	many	CASSSGPDNEQFF	TGTGCCAGCAGCTCCGGACCCGACAATGAGCAGTTCTTC
TRBV28	TRBJ2-1	TRBD1	few	CASTRDRGNYNEQFF	TGTGCCAGCACCAGGGACAGGGGGAACTACAATGAGCAGTTCTTC
TRBV11-2	TRBJ2-1	TRBD2	.	CASSWTSYNEQFF	TGTGCCAGCAGCTGGACTAGCTACAATGAGCAGTTCTTC
TRBV20-1	TRBJ2-1	.	.	CSARDRRDRLSNEQFF	TGCAGTGCTAGAGATAGGCGGGACAGACTCAGCAATGAGCAGTTCTTC
TRBV20-1	TRBJ2-5	TRBD2	many	CSAFPRDNPKVLAGVGETQYF	TGCAGTGCCTTCCCCAGGGACAACCCGAAGGTCCTAGCGGGCGTCGGGGAGACCCAGTACTTC
TRBV7-2	TRBJ2-7	.	many	CASSLTGSDYEQYF	TGTGCCAGCAGCTTAACAGGGTCTGACTACGAGCAGTACTTC
TRBV30	TRBJ2-3	.	many	CAWRDSSLSTDTQYF	TGTGCCTGGAGAGACTCCAGTCTTAGCACAGATACGCAGTATTTT
TRBV6-6	TRBJ1-5	TRBD1	.	CASSFGRGKPQHF	TGTGCCAGCAGTTTCGGCAGGGGGAAGCCCCAGCATTTT
TRBV20-1	TRBJ2-7	TRBD2	many	CSARGAGVGNEQYF	TGCAGTGCTAGAGGTGCGGGAGTGGGCAACGAGCAGTACTTC
TRBV12-3/TRBV12-4	TRBJ2-7	TRBD2	many	CASSLASGSPYEQYF	TGTGCCAGCAGTTTAGCAAGCGGGAGTCCCTACGAGCAGTACTTC
TRBV6-5	TRBJ2-1	TRBD2	many	CASSRLAGGNEQFF	TGTGCCAGCAGTCGACTAGCGGGAGGCAATGAGCAGTTCTTC
TRBV13	TRBJ1-6	.	once	CASSLGPSSCNSPLHF	TGTGCCAGCAGCTTAGGTCCGAGCTCCTGTAATTCACCCCTCCACTTT
TRBV28	TRBJ2-3	TRBD1	.	CASSSQGTGGSGPDTQYF	TGTGCCAGCAGTTCGCAAGGGACAGGGGGCAGTGGTCCAGATACGCAGTATTTT
TRBV5-4	TRBJ2-2	.	many	CASSLAPPTNTGELFF	TGTGCCAGCAGCTTGGCTCCACCGACAAACACCGGGGAGCTGTTTTTT
TRBV5-6	TRBJ2-7	.	.	CASSRVALEQYF	TGTGCCAGCAGCCGAGTGGCTCTCGAGCAGTACTTC
TRBV12-3/TRBV12-4	TRBJ2-7	TRBD1	many	CASSPRDRVYEQYF	TGTGCCAGCAGCCCACGGGACAGGGTATACGAGCAGTACTTC
TRBV2	TRBJ1-2	.	.	CANSEVSGYTF	TGTGCCAACAGTGAAGTTTCTGGCTACACCTTC
TRBV27	TRBJ2-7	.	many	CASQTGGEQYF	TGTGCCAGCCAGACAGGAGGCGAGCAGTACTTC
TRBV28	TRBJ1-4	.	.	CASSRYGPTNEKLLF	TGTGCCAGCAGTCGATACGGACCAACTAATGAAAAACTGCTTTTT
TRBV19	TRBJ2-7	TRBD1	many	CASRPSGTDEQYF	TGTGCCAGCCGACCCTCCGGGACAGACGAGCAGTACTTC
TRBV30	TRBJ2-7	TRBD2	many	CAWSSGRRVYEQYF	TGTGCCTGGAGTAGCGGGAGGCGCGTCTACGAGCAGTACTTC
TRBV4-1	TRBJ1-1	.	.	CASSHLAEQTEAFF	TGCGCCAGCAGCCATCTGGCCGAACAGACTGAAGCTTTCTTT
TRBV7-2	TRBJ2-1	TRBD2	many	CASSPPTSGNEQFF	TGTGCCAGCAGCCCCCCGACTAGCGGAAATGAGCAGTTCTTC
TRBV12-3/TRBV12-4	TRBJ2-7	.	.	CASKEAAEQYF	TGTGCCAGCAAGGAGGCTGCCGAGCAGTACTTC
TRBV10-2	TRBJ2-7	.	many	CASEASDTYEQYF	TGCGCCAGTGAAGCCTCGGACACCTACGAGCAGTACTTC
TRBV9	TRBJ1-2	.	many	CASSDLSLSYGYTF	TGTGCCAGCAGCGACCTGAGTTTGAGCTATGGCTACACCTTC
TRBV6-5	TRBJ2-5	.	many	CASARRKETQYF	TGTGCCAGCGCGAGGCGGAAAGAGACCCAGTACTTC